The rows below give T cell receptor beta chains drawn from one sample of a study of blood T cells in healthy people across ages. TCRdb itself ran the 5' RACE reads through MiXCR, one entry per CDR3 protein. The table has hundreds of thousands of distinct CDR3 sequences, roughly 58% seen once. The sample was blood. All receptors come from a man between 60 and 75 years old in good health. The CDR3 runs from the conserved cysteine through the conserved F or W. D genes are given only for firm matches. Size is stated for part of the rows, as once, few or many counts, or as a class when the clone is expanded.

>TRBV2|TRBJ1-4|TRBD1|NA
TGTGCCAGCAGTAAACAGGGGTTCGAAAAACTGTTTTTT
CASSKQGFEKLFF
>TRBV5-1|TRBJ2-4|NA|NA
TGCGCCAGCAGCCTGACCGCCCTGACCAAAAACATTCAGTACTTC
CASSLTALTKNIQYF
>TRBV5-1|TRBJ1-2|NA|NA
TGCGCCAGCAGCGACGACATGCCGAACTATGGCTACACCTTC
CASSDDMPNYGYTF
>TRBV7-2|TRBJ2-3|NA|NA
TGTGCCAGCAGCCGACTACGGTTAAGCACAGATACGCAGTATTTT
CASSRLRLSTDTQYF
>TRBV6-1|TRBJ2-5|TRBD2|many
TGTGCCAGCAGTGAAGTTAGCGCGGGGGGTAATGTTAAAGAGACCCAGTACTTC
CASSEVSAGGNVKETQYF
>TRBV20-1|TRBJ2-1|TRBD2|NA
TGCAGTGCTTCTTTAGCGGGGTCGAGCTCCTACAATGAGCAGTTCTTC
CSASLAGSSSYNEQFF
>TRBV5-1|TRBJ2-5|TRBD1|NA
TGCGCCAGCACGGCGACAGGGGGGCAAGAGACCCAGTACTTC
CASTATGGQETQYF
>TRBV28|TRBJ2-3|NA|NA
TGTGCCAGCACGGGCGCAGATACGCAGTATTTT
CASTGADTQYF
>TRBV12-3/TRBV12-4|TRBJ2-7|NA|NA
TGTGCCAGCAGTTTCGTCAGGGATGGCGAGCAGTACTTC
CASSFVRDGEQYF
>TRBV7-9|TRBJ2-3|TRBD1|NA
TGTGCCAGCAGAAGACAGGGTGGAAGTACGCAGTATTTT
CASRRQGGSTQYF
>TRBV5-1|TRBJ1-6|NA|NA
TGCGCCAGCAGCTTGGAAACGGATGGCTATTCACCCCTCCACTTT
CASSLETDGYSPLHF
>TRBV2|TRBJ2-7|NA|few
TGTGCCAGCGGCGTTGGGGGAAACGAGCAGTACTTC
CASGVGGNEQYF
>TRBV12-3/TRBV12-4|TRBJ1-5|TRBD1|NA
TGTGCCAGCAGTTTTCTCGGACAGGGATTGAGCAATCAGCCCCAGCATTTT
CASSFLGQGLSNQPQHF
>TRBV5-1|TRBJ1-6|TRBD1|NA
TGCGCCAGCAGCCACGACAGGGCTAGCGGTTCACCCCTCCACTTT
CASSHDRASGSPLHF
>TRBV6-6|TRBJ1-1|NA|NA
TGTGCCAGCAGTTACTCGGGATGGGGGGACACTGAAGCTTTCTTT
CASSYSGWGDTEAFF
>TRBV27|TRBJ2-3|NA|NA
TGTGCCAGCAGTTTAGCCCCAGGGATCGCAGATACGCAGTATTTT
CASSLAPGIADTQYF
>TRBV6-4|TRBJ2-1|TRBD2|NA
TGTGCCAGCAGCCGAACTAGCGGGGGGGCCAACGGCTACAATGAGCAGTTCTTC
CASSRTSGGANGYNEQFF
>TRBV28|TRBJ1-2|NA|NA
TGTGCCACCACAGGGTTGGGCGGCTACACCTTC
CATTGLGGYTF
>TRBV9|TRBJ2-1|NA|NA
TGTGCCAGCAGCGTAGGGGGCAGGGGGGGATCCAATGAGCAGTTCTTC
CASSVGGRGGSNEQFF
>TRBV28|TRBJ2-3|NA|NA
TGTGCCAGCAGTTTAACAACTAGCACAGATACGCAGTATTTT
CASSLTTSTDTQYF
>TRBV9|TRBJ2-2|NA|NA
TGTGCCAGCAGCGGAAGTCAGCCCGGTTTGGTCGTTACCGGGGAGCTGTTTTTT
CASSGSQPGLVVTGELFF
>TRBV2|TRBJ2-1|TRBD2|NA
TGTGCCAGCAAAGGGGGGACTAGCCCCGGTGAGCAGTTCTTC
CASKGGTSPGEQFF
>TRBV15|TRBJ1-1|NA|NA
TGTGCCACCAGCCCCCCACCCTTTGGGGGGAGTGGCACTGAAGCTTTCTTT
CATSPPPFGGSGTEAFF
>TRBV2|TRBJ2-1|NA|NA
TGTGCCAGCAGGTGGAACGGCCCTGAGCAGTTCTTC
CASRWNGPEQFF
>TRBV7-2|TRBJ2-7|TRBD2|NA
TGTGCCAGCAGCTCGGGACTAGCGGGTCCATACGAGCAGTACTTC
CASSSGLAGPYEQYF
>TRBV7-2|TRBJ2-7|TRBD1|NA
TGTGCCAGCAGCTCCTTGACAGGGACCTACGAGCAGTACTTC
CASSSLTGTYEQYF
>TRBV11-2|TRBJ2-3|TRBD2|NA
TGTGCCAGCAGGCACGGGCGTATTGTGTCTAGCGGGGAGCGCACAGATACGCAGTATTTT
CASRHGRIVSSGERTDTQYF
>TRBV27|TRBJ2-5|TRBD1|many
TGTGCCAGCAGTTTTTACGGACAGGGACGAGAGACCCAGTACTTC
CASSFYGQGRETQYF
>TRBV20-1|TRBJ2-7|TRBD2|NA
TGCAGTGCTAGAATGGCTAGCGGTACCTACGAGCAGTACTTC
CSARMASGTYEQYF
>TRBV11-1|TRBJ2-7|TRBD2|few
TGTGCCAGCAGCGCGGGACTACGACACGAGCAGTACTTC
CASSAGLRHEQYF
>TRBV6-1|TRBJ2-3|TRBD2|NA
TGTGCCAGCAGTGAAGCGCGGAGGAGCGGGGGGGCGACAGATACGCAGTATTTT
CASSEARRSGGATDTQYF
>TRBV12-3/TRBV12-4|TRBJ2-1|NA|NA
TGTGCCAGCAGTGTCGGAGCAGGGACCATCTACAATGAGCAGTTCTTC
CASSVGAGTIYNEQFF
>TRBV18|TRBJ1-1|NA|NA
TGTGCCAGCTCACCCCTCCTCGGGCCCATGGGCACTGAAGCTTTCTTT
CASSPLLGPMGTEAFF
>TRBV12-3/TRBV12-4|TRBJ2-7|NA|NA
TGTGCCAGCAGCCCCATTGGGAGCGGGTCTGTCTACGAGCAGTACTTC
CASSPIGSGSVYEQYF
>TRBV7-2|TRBJ1-2|NA|NA
TGTGCCAGCAGCTCCGCCAGGGTGCAGGGCGGCTACACCTTC
CASSSARVQGGYTF
>TRBV25-1|TRBJ1-6|TRBD1|many
TGTGCCAGCAGTGCAGTGGACAGGGATTCACCCCTCCACTTT
CASSAVDRDSPLHF
>TRBV2|TRBJ1-5|TRBD1|NA
TGTGCCAGCAGTTGGGACAGGAGGGAATTTCAGCCCCAGCATTTT
CASSWDRREFQPQHF
>TRBV12-3/TRBV12-4|TRBJ1-2|TRBD1|NA
TGTGCCAGCAGACAGGGACAGGGCTATGGCTACACCTTC
CASRQGQGYGYTF
>TRBV3-1|TRBJ1-2|NA|many
TGTGCCAGCAGCCAAGGACAAGGATATGGCTACACCTTC
CASSQGQGYGYTF
>TRBV7-9|TRBJ1-1|NA|NA
TGTGCCAGCACAGTTCGTTTGGCCAGTGAAGCTTTCTTT
CASTVRLASEAFF
>TRBV12-3/TRBV12-4|TRBJ2-1|TRBD2|NA
TGTGCCAGCAGTTTTTCGTTCGGGAGGGGAGTAAGGAATGAGCAGTTCTTC
CASSFSFGRGVRNEQFF
>TRBV7-8|TRBJ1-6|NA|NA
TGTGCCAGCAGCTTTGCAGGGGAAAATTCACCCCTCCACTTT
CASSFAGENSPLHF